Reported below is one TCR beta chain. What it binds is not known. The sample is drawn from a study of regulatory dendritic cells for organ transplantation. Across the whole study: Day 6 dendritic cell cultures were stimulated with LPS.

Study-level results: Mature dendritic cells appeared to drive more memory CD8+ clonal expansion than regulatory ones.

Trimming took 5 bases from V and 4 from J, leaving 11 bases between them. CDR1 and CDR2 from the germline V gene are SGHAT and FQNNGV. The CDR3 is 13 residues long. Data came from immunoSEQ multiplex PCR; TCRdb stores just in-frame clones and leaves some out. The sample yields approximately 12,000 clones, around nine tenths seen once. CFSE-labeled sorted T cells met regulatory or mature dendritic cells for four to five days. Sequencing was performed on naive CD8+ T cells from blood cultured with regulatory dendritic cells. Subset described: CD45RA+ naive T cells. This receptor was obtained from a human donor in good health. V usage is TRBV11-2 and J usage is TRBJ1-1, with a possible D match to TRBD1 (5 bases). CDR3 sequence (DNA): TGTGCCAGCAGCGCAGGGTTTGTCACTGAAGCTTTCTTT. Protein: CASSAGFVTEAFF.